This passage covers 24 T cell receptor beta chains from one sample sequenced in a study of control samples from healthy donors and cancer patients. Only in-frame clones appear in the TCRdb table, and some are missing; sequencing was by immunoSEQ multiplex PCR. The sample shows roughly 95,000 clones, roughly nine tenths of them seen only once. Sequenced sample: blood. These receptors originate from a woman in her twenties or thirties in good health.

The chain links TRBV6-5 to TRBJ1-5, with D possibly matching TRBD1 (6 bases). The CDR3 has 16 residues. Between the trimmed V and J ends, which lost 4 bases and 2 bases, there was a span of 15 bases. The germline gives CDR1 MNHEY, CDR2 SVGAGI. CDR3 loop: CASSWGQPDGNQPQHF. CDR3 in DNA: TGTGCCAGCAGTTGGGGGCAACCGGATGGCAATCAGCCCCAGCATTTT.

There are a few counts of this clone. V gene TRBV9 combines with J gene TRBJ2-1; no firm D call. The length of the CDR3 is 14 residues. Germline lookup yields CDR1 SGDLS and CDR2 YYNGEE. The V end lost 0 bases, the J end lost 6 bases, and 10 bases lay between the germline ends. The CDR3 sequence is CASSVEYISNEQFF. CDR3 DNA: TGTGCCAGCAGCGTAGAATACATCAGCAATGAGCAGTTCTTC.

This CDR3 reads CASSRVPGDTEAFF. The CDR3 DNA sequence: TGTGCCAGCAGTAGGGTCCCCGGGGACACTGAAGCTTTCTTT. The chain carries TRBV2 and TRBJ1-1, with D hard to call. V was shortened by 5 bases and J by 3 bases, with 13 bases between the two germline ends. This CDR3 region has 14 residues. Germline CDR1 SNHLY, CDR2 FYNNEI.

The chain uses TRBV3-1 (or the pseudogene TRBV3-2) and TRBJ1-1, with 7 positions matching TRBD1. The trim removed 4 bases at V and 1 base at J, leaving 6 bases unmatched. CDR1 is LGHDT and CDR2 is YNNKEL in the germline V gene (reference sequence). The CDR3 sequence is 15 residues long. CDR3 nucleotides: TGTGCCAGCAGCCGCGGGACAGCAGGGAACACTGAAGCTTTCTTT. Its protein product is CASSRGTAGNTEAFF.

The chain joins TRBV18 to TRBJ1-6; possible D gene TRBD1, 5 bases. The length of the CDR3 is 19 residues. Trimming cost V 6 bases and J 0 bases, with 21 bases left between them. In germline, CDR1 is KGHSH, CDR2 LQKENI. In DNA, the CDR3 is TGTGCCAGCTCGATGAAGGGAGGGGCCGGGAGCTCCTATAATTCACCCCTCCACTTT. Amino acid sequence: CASSMKGGAGSSYNSPLHF.

This clone was seen just once. CDR3 DNA sequence: TGTGCCAGCAGTTTACTAAATAAGAGGGAGACCCAGTACTTC. Protein product: CASSLLNKRETQYF. This chain uses TRBV27 with TRBJ2-5; no definite D call. Per germline, CDR1 MNHEY and CDR2 SMNVEV (reference sequence). The CDR3 runs to 14 residues. The germline V and J ends were trimmed by 2 bases and 5 bases, with 12 bases remaining between them.

J is TRBJ1-6 and V is TRBV28; D perhaps matches TRBD1 (5 bases). CDR3 length: 14 residues. V was trimmed by 8 bases and J by 5 bases, leaving 13 bases between them. CDR1 MDHEN and CDR2 SYDVKM come from the germline V gene. The CDR3 sequence is CASAQGPNNSPLHF. For the CDR3, the DNA is TGTGCCAGCGCTCAGGGCCCTAATAATTCACCCCTCCACTTT.

This chain links TRBV28 with TRBJ2-3, with D perhaps matching TRBD1 (5 bases). Between the trimmed V and J ends, which lost 3 bases and 1 base, there was a span of 8 bases. Looked up from germline, CDR1 is MDHEN and CDR2 is SYDVKM. The CDR3 loop spans 14 amino acids. The CDR3 spells CASSFLQGTDTQYF. In DNA form, the CDR3 reads TGTGCCAGCAGTTTCTTACAGGGCACAGATACGCAGTATTTT.

The chain recombines TRBV5-1 with TRBJ2-1; D perhaps matches TRBD1 (6 bases). Trimming removed 4 bases at V and 6 bases at J, with 17 bases between. Germline assignment: CDR1 SGHRS and CDR2 YFSETQ. This CDR3 has 15 amino acids. The CDR3 bases are TGCGCCAGCAGCCACGAGTTTCAGGGGAGCAATGAGCAGTTCTTC. Translated, it gives CASSHEFQGSNEQFF.

The V and J genes are TRBV7-8 and TRBJ2-1; 9 bases map to TRBD2. This CDR3 spans 15 amino acids. Unmatched junction bases numbered 2, after V lost 4 bases and J lost 1 base. Germline-derived CDR1 and CDR2 are SGHVS and FQNEAQ. The CDR3 DNA reads TGTGCCAGCAGCTATAGCGGGAGATCCTACAATGAGCAGTTCTTC. This encodes CASSYSGRSYNEQFF. The full variable domain, completed using reference TRBV7-8 and TRBJ2-1, is GAGVSQSPRYKVAKRGQDVALRCDPISGHVSLFWYQQALGQGPEFLTYFQNEAQLDKSGLPSDRFFAERPEGSVSTLKIQRTQQEDSAVYLCASSYSGRSYNEQFFGPGTRLTVL.

The CDR3: CAWSPPPRPPYEQYF. Here the CDR3 DNA reads TGTGCCTGGAGTCCACCCCCCAGGCCACCCTACGAGCAGTACTTC. The rearrangement joins TRBV30 to TRBJ2-7; no clear D. The CDR3 consists of 15 residues. The germline V gene encodes CDR1 GTSNPN and CDR2 SVGIG (reference sequence). Trimming took 2 bases from V and 2 from J, leaving 16 bases between them.

The V and J genes are TRBV18 and TRBJ1-1; D is uncertain. V was trimmed by 3 bases and J by 7 bases, leaving 9 bases between them. The CDR3 spans 12 residues. Per germline, CDR1 KGHSH and CDR2 LQKENI. This CDR3 reads CASSPDSGEAFF. The CDR3 DNA reads TGTGCCAGCTCACCCGACTCGGGTGAAGCTTTCTTT. Complete variable domain (other parts from reference TRBV18 and TRBJ1-1): NAGVMQNPRHLVRRRGQEARLRCSPMKGHSHVYWYRQLPEEGLKFMVYLQKENIIDESGMPKERFSAEFPKEGPSILRIQQVVRGDSAAYFCASSPDSGEAFFGQGTRLTVV.

The rearrangement uses TRBV5-1 and TRBJ1-1; D ambiguous. The length of the CDR3 is 14 residues. Germline lookup yields CDR1 SGHRS and CDR2 YFSETQ. The germline V and J ends were trimmed by 0 bases and 3 bases, with 9 bases remaining between them. This chain's CDR3 is CASSLGQPHTEAFF. DNA of the CDR3: TGCGCCAGCAGCTTGGGTCAGCCCCACACTGAAGCTTTCTTT.

This clone was found a few times. The CDR3 DNA follows: TGTGCCAGCAGCCAAGACTGGGGGGGCATATACAATGAGCAGTTCTTC. Translated: CASSQDWGGIYNEQFF. The chain joins TRBV3-1 (or the pseudogene TRBV3-2) to TRBJ2-1; D might be TRBD2 (7 bases). The length of the CDR3 is 16 residues. The V end was cut by 0 bases, the J end by 4 bases, with 13 bases between. Per germline, CDR1 LGHDT and CDR2 YNNKEL (reference sequence).

The CDR3 DNA reads TGTGCCAGCAGCTTTAAGGGTTTGGATTCACCCCTCCACTTT. This sequence encodes CASSFKGLDSPLHF. V gene TRBV11-2 combines with J gene TRBJ1-6; D uncertain. Trimming pared 3 bases from V and 8 bases from J, leaving 11 bases between. The V gene's germline CDR1 is SGHAT and CDR2 FQNNGV. CDR3 length: 14 amino acids.

The chain joins TRBV6-2 or TRBV6-3 to TRBJ2-1, with D uncertain. This CDR3 spans 11 amino acids. Trimming shortened V by 2 bases and J by 10 bases, and 6 bases separated the two germline ends. Germline V lookup: CDR1 MNHEY, CDR2 SVGEGT. CDR3 protein: CASSYSREQFF. The CDR3 coding sequence is TGTGCCAGCAGTTACAGCCGGGAGCAGTTCTTC.

This rearrangement joins TRBV29-1 to TRBJ2-5; the match to TRBD2 covers 13 bases. The V gene's germline CDR1 is SQVTM and CDR2 ANQGSEA. The CDR3 runs to 14 residues. V gave up 6 bases and J gave up 3 bases; unmatched junction bases: 4. The CDR3 DNA sequence: TGCAGCGTAGGACTAGCGGGAGTAAAAGAGACCCAGTACTTC. As protein: CSVGLAGVKETQYF.

The CDR3 region has the DNA TGTGCCATCAGTGACAGGGGATACGAGCAGTACTTC. Amino acids: CAISDRGYEQYF. The chain is built from TRBV10-3 and TRBJ2-7, with D possibly TRBD1 on 6 matching bases. Per the germline V gene, CDR1 is ENHRY and CDR2 is SYGVKD. The germline V and J ends were trimmed by 3 bases and 4 bases, with 7 bases remaining between them. The CDR3 is 12 amino acids.

This chain links TRBV30 with TRBJ2-7, with 8 bases identical to TRBD1. CDR1 is GTSNPN, CDR2 SVGIG, per germline (reference sequence). V was pared by 2 bases and J by 4 bases, with 1 base of the junction left unmatched. CDR3 length: 12 amino acids. The CDR3 DNA follows: TGTGCCTGGAGTACAGGGGGATACGAGCAGTACTTC. Translating gives CAWSTGGYEQYF. Complete variable domain (other parts from reference TRBV30 and TRBJ2-7): SQTIHQWPATLVQPVGSPLSLECTVEGTSNPNLYWYRQAAGRGLQLLFYSVGIGQISSEVPQNLSASRPQDRQFILSSKKLLLSDSGFYLCAWSTGGYEQYFGPGTRLTVT.

This chain joins TRBV27 and TRBJ2-2, with TRBD2 matching over 13 bases. The germline CDR1 and CDR2 sequences are MNHEY and SMNVEV (reference sequence). V was clipped by 7 bases and J by 6 bases; unmatched bases: 17. The CDR3 spans 19 residues. The CDR3 region has the DNA TGTGCCAGCAACCACGCCGGGACTAGCGGGACTATTGGGGCCGGGGAGCTGTTTTTT. It encodes CASNHAGTSGTIGAGELFF.

In DNA, the CDR3 is TGTGCCAGCAGTGAGCTAGGACCCGGGGGAGCTCAGCCCCAGCATTTT. It translates to CASSELGPGGAQPQHF. This chain connects TRBV6-1 to TRBJ1-5, with D perhaps matching TRBD1 (5 bases). The CDR3 contains 16 residues. The V end lost 3 bases, the J end lost 6 bases, and 18 bases lay between the germline ends. From germline, CDR1 is MNHNS and CDR2 SASEGT.

This clone was observed a single time. Here the CDR3 reads CAISELQASRGGYTF. CDR3 sequence (DNA): TGTGCCATCAGTGAGTTGCAGGCTTCACGGGGGGGCTACACCTTC. This sequence joins TRBV10-3 and TRBJ1-2; TRBD1 is a possible D gene (5 bases). CDR3 size: 15 residues. The germline CDR1 and CDR2 sequences are ENHRY and SYGVKD. Trimming shortened V by 1 base and J by 8 bases, and 17 bases separated the two germline ends.

V and J are TRBV6-2 or TRBV6-3 and TRBJ1-3; D remains unclear. The CDR3 length is 15 residues. From germline, CDR1 is MNHEY and CDR2 SVGEGT. Trimming cost V 5 bases and J 0 bases, with 11 bases left between them. As DNA, the CDR3 is TGTGCCAGCAGTAACGGAGGAAGCTCTGGAAACACCATATATTTT. The encoded protein is CASSNGGSSGNTIYF.

CDR3 region: CASSVEQGLSYGYTF. The CDR3 DNA reads as TGTGCCAGCAGCGTAGAACAGGGGTTATCCTATGGCTACACCTTC. V is TRBV9 and J is TRBJ1-2; TRBD1 aligns across 7 bases. V shed 0 bases, J shed 4 bases, and the junction held 6 bases outside the gene matches. The CDR3 is made up of 15 amino acids. Germline lookup yields CDR1 SGDLS and CDR2 YYNGEE.